The entry below gives a single T cell receptor beta chain sequence along with its context. Its antigen is still unknown. Nothing much larger sits one base from this clone, and base qualities are not available. The immunoSEQ assay, a bias-controlled multiplex PCR with V- and J-specific primers, was used to amplify TCR beta CDR3 regions from genomic DNA. In a second PCR step, a proprietary barcode and Illumina adapter sequences were attached to the CDR3 amplicons. An Illumina MiSeq instrument was used for sequencing of the CDR3 libraries. The authors' analysis ran thus. Export and quality control were handled in immunoSEQ Analyzer 3.0, while downstream analyses relied on R Bioconductor and Immunarch. Only productive rearrangements in the normalized downsampled data set were used to calculate repertoire metrics. In the normalized cohort, a clonotype counted as pathologically expanded if the clonotype was larger than 5 templates. Repertoire diversity was measured with the Inverse Simpson Index. To capture all clonotypes, the CMV-specificity analyses were run on the non-normalized data set. In TCRdb, the immuneACCESS table is reduced to in-frame sequences with V and J assigned. These tables do not hold every clone; where another copy was compared, an unresolved V gene accounts for under half, and the others remain unexplained. D and trimming come from the DNA, and the V and J calls and clone size come from that table. This sample lists just under 20,000 clones; approximately 79% were detected once. Together, the top ten hold roughly 15% of the sample.

This sample is drawn from a study of T cell clonotyping in hematopoietic cell transplantation (dated by TCRdb to the early 2020s). For the study in its entirety: A total of some 140 blood samples were gathered in the study from over 30 consecutive transplant recipients along with their related donors. Recruitment of patients ran from September 2015 to early 2017, and follow-up continued until September 2020 or until death. Overall study results and their limits: The sample size was limited and the cells went unsorted, which meant the CD4 and CD8 repertoire contributions could not be told apart. A decrease in recipient TCR diversity was observed after transplant, and a progressive increase in pathologically expanded clonotypes was seen from day 30 to day 180. Recipient repertoires showed only a small fraction of overlap with donor repertoires, and over 97% appeared de novo at the given depth. Donor and pretransplant recipient Inverse Simpson Index values predicted broader posttransplant TCR repertoire diversity.

Blood samples for TCR beta sequencing were given by related transplant donors. Using Nuclei Lysis Solution, genomic DNA was extracted from unfractionated peripheral blood mononuclear cells that were either fresh or cryopreserved. CDR1 and CDR2, per the germline V gene, are SNHLY and FYNNEI. V drops 6 bases and J drops 3 bases, leaving 7 bases in between. The CDR3 has 12 amino acids, counting the end cysteine and phenylalanine. The kept DNA is CDR3 alone, 36 bases in frame from the first base. This TCR derives from a man aged 60-69 years in good health. Some clones in this sample may be carry-over from other donors' samples. The sample taken for sequencing was peripheral blood mononuclear cells. The rearrangement joined TRBV2 to TRBJ2-3; TRBD2 is perhaps the D gene, given 5 matching bases. The CDR3: CASSRLTDTQYF. The DNA sequence is given as TGTGCCAGCAGCAGACTAACAGATACGCAGTATTTT.